This note documents a single T cell receptor (beta chain) sequence. The sample is drawn from a study of cytomegalovirus exposure and HLA in healthy donors. The PCR employed 60 Vbeta primers together with 13 Jbeta primers. Assay: immunoSEQ multiplex PCR; the TCRdb copy retains only in-frame clones and omits some. The sample holds 110,000 to 150,000 clones; approximately 70% are singletons and the top ten take roughly 2%. The clonotype comes from a woman aged 60-75 years in good health and CMV-seropositive. Sequenced material: PBMCs.

In DNA form, the CDR3 reads TGTGCCACCAGCAGAGATCAGGGCGGGAATCGCGAGCAGTACTTC. Translation: CATSRDQGGNREQYF. The chain carries TRBV15 and TRBJ2-7; the D gene is possibly TRBD2 (6 bases). The V and J ends lost 0 bases and 6 bases respectively, with 15 bases between them. Germline V gene lookup returns CDR1 LNHNV and CDR2 YYDKDF (reference sequence). The length of the CDR3 is 15 residues.